What follows is one T cell receptor beta chain and its context. Its antigen is still unknown. Base quality data are lacking; no much larger clone is found one base away. TCR CDR3 regions were amplified from genomic DNA by multiplex PCR using the deep immunoSEQ assay. Extracted genomic DNA from each cell subset was spread evenly across all wells of several immunoSEQ 96-well plates, with each plate serving as a replicate. For sorted subsets, around 200 ng genomic DNA, equal to tens of thousands of T cell genomes, was loaded into each replicate PCR. Purified libraries were quantified with a Qubit 3.0 fluorometer, sized on a Bioanalyzer 2100, and re-quantified with the KAPA Library Quantification kit. Every immunoSEQ 96-well plate was sequenced on a dedicated single-read 150-cycle Illumina NextSeq 550 flow cell. The published analysis was carried out like this. The immunoSEQ output contained only junctional sequences without quality scores, so filtering could not match that applied to full-length reads. To assign V/J genes and CDR3, sequences were annotated against IMGT germline references using PyIR, a Python wrapper for IgBLAST v1.9. Reads were filtered out if the reads had weak V/J assignments (E-value above 1e-6), no CDR3, stop codons, out-of-frame junctions, or ambiguous translated residues. V3J clonotypes were defined as sequences sharing the same inferred V gene, J gene, and CDR3 amino acid sequence. To compute the percentage overlap between repertoires, the number of shared unique clonotypes was divided by the size of the smaller repertoire. Repertoire richness was assessed with RTK rarefaction, the Chao1 estimator, and Recon v2.1 estimates of unobserved clonotypes. Generation probabilities for all TCRbeta clonotypes obtained by the gDNA method from a handful of donors were computed using OLGA. TCRdb retrieved this table from immuneACCESS and kept in-frame rearrangements only. Not all clones are present; in checked studies, unresolved V genes account for under half, and no reason is known for the remainder. V and J calls and clone size are copied from that table; D and trimming were computed from the DNA. The table for this sample lists roughly 1,600,000 clones; approximately 98.5% of them were counted only once. In total, the top ten clones hold about 0.4% of the sample.

These data are taken from a study of shared clonotypes between healthy human individuals (dated by TCRdb to 2019 to 2021). With respect to the entire study: The cohort included three men and a couple of women between 18 and 49 years of age. Leukapheresis yielded between about 0.94 and 9.5 billion PBMCs per donor. Libraries were prepared and TCR repertoires were sequenced by different laboratories using diverse techniques, in order to increase sequencing depth and limit assay-specific biases. To estimate repertoire size and how much clonotype sharing occurs between individuals, the study deeply sequenced the blood TCR repertoires of roughly 5 healthy adults. Per donor, three plates each were used for CD4 naive and CD4 memory, two for CD8 naive, and one for CD8 memory. Broad study findings and their caveats: Only blood was sampled, and tissue TCR repertoires likely differ from those in blood. Based on pairwise subsampling, the degree of clonotype sharing among donors was expected to be affected by sequencing depth. Because the study included only a small number of donors, the genetic and exposure-history diversity represented was limited. Clonotypes shared by all four sorted-subset donors showed higher generation probabilities than non-shared clonotypes. About 4.5% of naive CD4, around 4% of naive CD8, 2.3% of memory CD4, and approximately 0.39% of memory CD8 clonotypes were shared across a few donors. Naive subsets generally had larger estimated clonotype richness than memory subsets did. Rarefaction of sorted-subset datasets indicated incomplete sequencing despite the large sequencing depth.

The donors were healthy, HIV-negative adults with no recently reported acute infections or vaccinations. Only Caucasian adults living in Nashville, Tennessee, USA were represented among the donors. CD4+ T cells were enriched through magnetic negative selection, after which naive cells were positively selected on CD45RA and the remaining negative fraction served as the memory subset. After blood collection by leukapheresis, PBMCs were isolated using Ficoll-Histopaque density gradient centrifugation and then cryopreserved in the vapor phase of liquid nitrogen. Purity and quantity of every magnetically sorted T cell population were checked by analytical flow cytometry. Each sorted fraction had its genomic DNA isolated and then quantified by UV absorbance on a Nanodrop 2000c. The sequencing sample was made of naive CD4+ T cells sorted from blood. What this sample's cell subset or site label stands for: CD45RA+ positively selected. This receptor was identified in a man aged 25 to 45 in good health.

Read as DNA, the sequence is TGTGCCAGCATCCCGACGGCAGGGGTCGATCAGCCCCAGCATTTT. Translated, it reads CASIPTAGVDQPQHF. Recombination linked TRBV6-1 to TRBJ1-5; the D gene is perhaps TRBD1, from 6 matching bases. Taken from the germline V gene, the CDR1 and CDR2 loops are MNHNS and SASEGT. Trimming costs V 7 bases and J 5 bases, and their ends lie 18 bases apart. Including cysteine and phenylalanine, the CDR3 has 15 amino acids. Only the CDR3 region is kept as DNA, spanning 45 bases read in frame from base 1.